This T cell receptor beta chain emerged from a study of graft-versus-host responses after intestinal transplantation. Across the study: Anti-thymocyte globulin served as induction for all recipients, who then took tacrolimus and steroids for roughly 3 years. Points from the study as a whole: Maximum circulating GvH clone levels tracked with early post-transplant HvG decreases. When patients had graft-donor T cell macrochimerism, their allografts held high graft-versus-host to host-versus-graft clonal ratios. GvH clonotypes were identified within recipient marrow, with a subset emerging first in ileum or blood.

The method was immunoSEQ multiplex PCR; TCRdb's version includes in-frame clones alone and lacks a portion of them. The table has approximately 97,000 clones, roughly nine tenths seen once. About this clone itself: Its target is not known.

V shed 1 base, J shed 8 bases, and the junction held 2 bases outside the gene matches. CDR1 SGHTA and CDR2 FQGNSA come from the germline V gene. This CDR3 is built from 13 residues. The chain recombines TRBV7-2 with TRBJ2-3; 8 bases fit TRBD2. The sequence derives from a human donor who was the organ donor for an intestinal transplant. The sample here was unstimulated CD4+ T cells sorted from spleen or lymph node cells, taken before transplant. This CDR3 is CASSLVAGTTQYF. Here the CDR3 DNA reads TGTGCCAGCAGCTTAGTAGCGGGGACTACGCAGTATTTT.